These T cell receptor beta chains were read from a single sample in a study of blood T cell repertoires in COVID-19. TCRdb's copy holds only in-frame clones and misses some; the assay was immunoSEQ multiplex PCR. The profile shows about 65,000 clones, approximately 78% of them singletons. The sample taken for sequencing was peripheral blood. The origin of the receptors is a man aged 80 or over with acute or convalescent COVID-19. Each CDR3 is given with its conserved first and last residue. Each record gives: V gene, clone size, J gene, D gene, CDR3 length, CDR3 DNA, CDR3 protein. D genes are given only for firm matches. Clone size is shown for a subset of rows, as once, few, many or a class of expanded clone.

>TRBV30|few|TRBJ2-5|.|13
TGTGCCTCAGTAGCGGCGCACCGGGAGACCCAGTACTTC
CASVAAHRETQYF
>TRBV10-2|.|TRBJ1-2|.|12
TGCGCCAGCAGTGCAGGGAAGTCTGGCTACACCTTC
CASSAGKSGYTF
>TRBV9|.|TRBJ1-6|TRBD1|15
TGTGCCAGCAGCGTGGAAGGGACAGGCCTTTCACCCCTCCACTTT
CASSVEGTGLSPLHF
>TRBV6-1|.|TRBJ1-1|.|13
TGTGCCAGCAGTGACCTCCCGAACACTGAAGCTTTCTTT
CASSDLPNTEAFF
>TRBV19|.|TRBJ1-2|.|15
TGTGCCAGTAGTATAGATAACAACCTGGACTATGGCTACACCTTC
CASSIDNNLDYGYTF
>TRBV3-1/TRBV3-2|once|TRBJ2-7|.|11
TGTGCCAGCAGCCAAGGAGGCGAGCAGTACTTC
CASSQGGEQYF
>TRBV7-8|.|TRBJ1-2|TRBD1|12
TGTGCCAGCAGCTCAGACAGGGGCGGCTACACCTTC
CASSSDRGGYTF
>TRBV5-4|.|TRBJ1-1|.|15
TGTGCCAGCAGCCCCTCCGGGGGGCAGGCCACTGAAGCTTTCTTT
CASSPSGGQATEAFF
>TRBV5-4|.|TRBJ1-2|TRBD1|15
TGTGCCAGCACCCAGCGGCAGGGGGCAGGGAATGGCTACACCTTC
CASTQRQGAGNGYTF
>TRBV5-1|.|TRBJ2-1|TRBD2|15
TGCGCCAGCAGCTTGGTAGGCGGGGGAGGAAATGAGCAGTTCTTC
CASSLVGGGGNEQFF
>TRBV27|.|TRBJ2-4|TRBD1|14
TGTGCCAGCAGTCAGCTGACAGGGTTGGACATTCAGTACTTC
CASSQLTGLDIQYF
>TRBV7-2|.|TRBJ1-1|.|14
TGTGCCAGCAGCTTAGCTCGTGGAGGGACTGAAGCTTTCTTT
CASSLARGGTEAFF
>TRBV5-1|.|TRBJ2-7|TRBD1|15
TGCGCCAGCAGCACAGGACAGGGCTACCCCTACGAGCAGTACTTC
CASSTGQGYPYEQYF
>TRBV7-2|.|TRBJ1-1|.|13
TGTGCCAGCAGCTTTTCGGGGAAAACTGAAGCTTTCTTT
CASSFSGKTEAFF
>TRBV14|.|TRBJ2-2|.|15
TGTGCCAGCAGCCCAGACACAACGAACACCGGGGAGCTGTTTTTT
CASSPDTTNTGELFF
>TRBV7-2|few|TRBJ2-1|TRBD1|12
TGTGCCAGCAGCCCACAGGGGAATGAGCAGTTCTTC
CASSPQGNEQFF
>TRBV6-5|.|TRBJ1-5|.|12
TGTGCCAGCAAATCAGGGGACCAGCCCCAGCATTTT
CASKSGDQPQHF
>TRBV6-1|.|TRBJ1-2|TRBD1|14
TGTGCCAGCAGTGAAAGGGACAGGGGCTATGGCTACACCTTC
CASSERDRGYGYTF
>TRBV6-5|.|TRBJ1-4|.|16
TGTGCCAGCAGTTATTCCCCCCAGGGTTTTCGGGAAAAACTGTTTTTT
CASSYSPQGFREKLFF
>TRBV21-1|.|TRBJ1-5|.|17
TGTGCCAGCAGCAAAGTAAGGTGGACAGGGGACAATCAGCCCCAGCATTTT
CASSKVRWTGDNQPQHF